This T cell receptor beta chain was sequenced in a study of cytomegalovirus exposure and HLA in healthy donors. Amplification used 60 Vbeta primers and 13 Jbeta primers. Profiled with immunoSEQ multiplex PCR; TCRdb holds only in-frame clones, not every one. Here the sample spans around 160,000 clones, roughly 79% being singletons. This clone was detected a few times. The CDR3 loop spans 14 amino acids. CDR1 is MNHEY, CDR2 SMNVEV, per germline (reference sequence). With V trimmed by 1 base and J by 3 bases, 2 bases remained unmatched. The TCR was taken from a woman aged 40 to 55 in good health and CMV-seronegative. The sequenced sample was PBMCs. The rearrangement joins TRBV27 to TRBJ2-7; 8 bases fit TRBD2. The CDR3 loop reads CASSLFGGDYEQYF. The CDR3 DNA reads as TGTGCCAGCAGTTTATTCGGGGGGGACTACGAGCAGTACTTC.